The 31 T cell receptor beta chains presented below share a single source sample, sequenced in a study of STAT3 mutations in large granular lymphocyte leukemia. Study results and limitations: Every T-LGLL patient had at least one immunodominant TCRbeta clonotype.

These receptors have no identified antigens. The repertoire was sequenced with immunoSEQ multiplex PCR; TCRdb's copy has only in-frame clones and lacks some. This table holds approximately 5,200 clones, approximately 51% found once. Material for sequencing was peripheral blood mononuclear cells. These TCRs come from a woman aged 65 to 85 with T-cell large granular lymphocyte leukemia. Some clones in this sample may be carry-over from other donors' samples.

Here the CDR3 DNA reads TGTGCCTGGAGTGCGACTAGCCCCACCAATCGTGAGCAGTTCTTC. Encoded protein: CAWSATSPTNREQFF. This chain links TRBV30 with TRBJ2-1, with 7 bases aligning to TRBD2. Per germline, CDR1 GTSNPN and CDR2 SVGIG (reference sequence). The J segment lost 9 bases and the V segment lost 1 base, leaving 12 bases of the junction unmatched. The CDR3 contains 15 residues. Drawing the rest from reference TRBV30 and TRBJ2-1, the complete variable domain is SQTIHQWPATLVQPVGSPLSLECTVEGTSNPNLYWYRQAAGRGLQLLFYSVGIGQISSEVPQNLSASRPQDRQFILSSKKLLLSDSGFYLCAWSATSPTNREQFFGPGTRLTVL.

This clone was detected a few times. The CDR3 region is CASSPRRDSNQPQHF. The CDR3, as DNA: TGTGCCAGCTCACCACGAAGGGATAGCAATCAGCCCCAGCATTTT. This sequence joins TRBV18 and TRBJ1-5; D is unclear. Trimming pared 1 base from V and 0 bases from J, leaving 7 bases between. Germline CDR1 KGHSH, CDR2 LQKENI. The CDR3 is made up of 15 amino acids.

This sequence joins TRBV6-5 and TRBJ2-3, with 8 bases matching TRBD2. CDR3 size: 15 residues. The J segment lost 6 bases and the V segment lost 6 bases, leaving 11 bases of the junction unmatched. Germline-derived CDR1 and CDR2 are MNHEY and SVGAGI. This CDR3 is CASRLVAGRSDTQYF. For the CDR3, the DNA is TGTGCCAGCAGATTAGTAGCGGGAAGATCGGATACGCAGTATTTT.

V usage is TRBV5-1 and J usage is TRBJ1-4; possibly TRBD1 for D (5 bases). Germline V lookup: CDR1 SGHRS, CDR2 YFSETQ. V dropped 0 bases and J dropped 0 bases, with 12 bases sitting between them. This CDR3 comprises 17 residues. The DNA of the CDR3 is TGCGCCAGCAGCTTGGGACCCGGGGGGGCAACTAATGAAAAACTGTTTTTT. This gives the protein CASSLGPGGATNEKLFF.

V and J are TRBV15 and TRBJ2-7; 9 positions agree with TRBD2. Germline values: CDR1 LNHNV, CDR2 YYDKDF (reference sequence). With V trimmed by 1 base and J by 3 bases, 7 bases remained unmatched. The CDR3 covers 16 residues. The CDR3 bases are TGTGCCACCAGCAGAGGCCAGGGACTAGCAGACTACGAGCAGTACTTC. Translated: CATSRGQGLADYEQYF.

This clone was seen only a few times. The rearrangement joins TRBV18 to TRBJ2-7, with 8 bases aligning to TRBD1. This CDR3 is 15 amino acids long. Germline V gene data show CDR1 as KGHSH and CDR2 as LQKENI. Trimming at V came to 6 bases and at J to 2 bases, leaving 9 bases not matched to a gene. The CDR3 nucleotides read TGTGCCAGCTCGTCCCAGGGGGCCTCTCCCTACGAGCAGTACTTC. It codes for CASSSQGASPYEQYF.

The count of this clone is one. The chain is built from TRBV5-1 and TRBJ1-1; a possible D gene is TRBD1 (5 bases). The length of the CDR3 is 15 residues. From germline, CDR1 is SGHRS and CDR2 YFSETQ. V lost 3 bases to trimming and J lost 10 bases, with 22 bases between them. This CDR3 is CASSSGLEGFVSAFF. CDR3 in DNA: TGCGCCAGCAGCTCGGGACTGGAGGGTTTCGTGTCAGCTTTCTTT.

The rearrangement joins TRBV5-1 to TRBJ1-4; the match to TRBD1 covers 7 bases. Trimming took 2 bases from V and 8 from J; bases not matched to a gene: 6. Germline V gene sequence: CDR1 SGHRS, CDR2 YFSETQ. The CDR3 extends over 14 amino acids. This CDR3 reads CASSFGRGREKLFF. CDR3 coding DNA: TGCGCCAGCAGCTTTGGCAGGGGGAGGGAAAAACTGTTTTTT.

This clone was observed a handful of times. The chain links TRBV28 to TRBJ1-2, with D possibly being TRBD1 (6 bases). The CDR3 length is 14 residues. V was cut by 3 bases and J by 4 bases, with 12 bases left in between. Germline CDR1 MDHEN, CDR2 SYDVKM. This CDR3 is CASSLAGQIYGYTF. The CDR3 coding sequence is TGTGCCAGCAGTTTGGCTGGACAGATCTATGGCTACACCTTC.

The genes are TRBV4-2 and TRBJ2-1; no definite D call. The CDR3 totals 15 residues. The V and J ends lost 1 base and 1 base respectively, with 8 bases between them. Germline CDR1 and CDR2: LGHNA and YNFKEQ. CDR3 DNA sequence: TGTGCCAGCAGCCAAGGACTGGGTTCCTACAATGAGCAGTTCTTC. Translated, it gives CASSQGLGSYNEQFF.

The chain couples TRBV7-6 to TRBJ2-7; 8 nucleotides match TRBD2. Germline loops: CDR1 SGHVS, CDR2 FNYEAQ. The ends lost 4 bases at V and 3 bases at J; junction bases unmatched: 2. The CDR3 covers 13 residues. Written as DNA, the CDR3 is TGTGCCAGCAGCTCCGGGACTAGCTACGAGCAGTACTTC. Translating it yields CASSSGTSYEQYF.

The CDR3 DNA reads TGTGCCTGGAGCCTCCAAGCGGGAGATGAGCAGTTCTTC. Residues: CAWSLQAGDEQFF. J is TRBJ2-1 and V is TRBV30; 8 bases match TRBD2. V gave up 3 bases and J gave up 8 bases; unmatched junction bases: 6. The CDR3 totals 13 residues. The germline V gene encodes CDR1 GTSNPN and CDR2 SVGIG (reference sequence).

This clone has just a few counts. The V gene is TRBV18, the J gene TRBJ1-5, with TRBD1 identical over 8 bases. The germline CDR1 and CDR2 sequences are KGHSH and LQKENI. The CDR3 sequence is 17 residues long. The trim removed 3 bases at V and 1 base at J, leaving 8 bases unmatched. The CDR3 DNA follows: TGTGCCAGCTCACCGCAGCAGGGGGCTTCGAGCAATCAGCCCCAGCATTTT. Protein: CASSPQQGASSNQPQHF.

The chain recombines TRBV5-5 with TRBJ1-2, with D unresolved. Germline CDR1 SGHKS, CDR2 YYEKEE (reference sequence). The CDR3 loop spans 15 amino acids. V was trimmed by 0 bases and J by 1 base, leaving 10 bases between them. The CDR3 region is CASSLGLTINYGYTF. CDR3 bases: TGTGCCAGCAGCTTGGGGTTGACGATTAACTATGGCTACACCTTC.

This clone is labeled medium-sized. This chain uses TRBV5-4 with TRBJ1-1; TRBD1 might be the D (5 bases). The CDR3 is 16 residues long. V was shortened by 3 bases and J by 2 bases, with 17 bases between the two germline ends. Germline V lookup: CDR1 SGHNT, CDR2 YYREEE (reference sequence). CDR3 sequence reads: CASSSRDGRYNTEAFF. CDR3 in DNA: TGTGCCAGCAGCTCCCGGGACGGTCGATATAACACTGAAGCTTTCTTT. The full variable domain, completed using reference TRBV5-4 and TRBJ1-1, is ETGVTQSPTHLIKTRGQQVTLRCSSQSGHNTVSWYQQALGQGPQFIFQYYREEENGRGNFPPRFSGLQFPNYSSELNVNALELDDSALYLCASSSRDGRYNTEAFFGQGTRLTVV.

This chain uses TRBV29-1 with TRBJ2-7; TRBD1 might be the D (6 bases). The CDR3 covers 15 residues. The germline V gene encodes CDR1 SQVTM and CDR2 ANQGSEA. V was pared by 3 bases and J by 2 bases, with 17 bases between. The CDR3 nucleotides read TGCAGCGTTGATTCTGGGGTCAGGGGAACCTACGAGCAGTACTTC. This codes for CSVDSGVRGTYEQYF.

This sequence joins TRBV5-6 and TRBJ1-2; D is possibly TRBD1 (6 bases). The CDR3 has 12 amino acids. V lost 1 base and J lost 7, with 8 bases in between. Germline V lookup: CDR1 SGHDT, CDR2 YYEEEE. The CDR3 loop is CASSLKGGGYTF. The CDR3 bases are TGTGCCAGCAGCTTGAAAGGGGGTGGCTACACCTTC. Full variable domain (outside the CDR3, taken from reference TRBV5-6 and TRBJ1-2): DAGVTQSPTHLIKTRGQQVTLRCSPKSGHDTVSWYQQALGQGPQFIFQYYEEEERQRGNFPDRFSGHQFPNYSSELNVNALLLGDSALYLCASSLKGGGYTFGSGTRLTVV.

The J gene is TRBJ2-7, the V gene TRBV5-1, with 8 bases matching TRBD2. The trim removed 5 bases at V and 1 base at J, leaving 17 bases unmatched. The CDR3 length is 18 residues. Germline V gene lookup returns CDR1 SGHRS and CDR2 YFSETQ. The CDR3 protein is CASSSDGGLLAGSYEQYF. The CDR3 bases are TGCGCCAGCAGTTCCGATGGAGGGTTGCTAGCGGGTTCCTACGAGCAGTACTTC.

This chain connects TRBV18 to TRBJ2-7; TRBD2 aligns across 9 bases. The ends lost 8 bases at V and 0 bases at J; junction bases unmatched: 5. The CDR3 extends over 14 amino acids. Germline CDR1 reads KGHSH; CDR2 reads LQKENI. The CDR3 loop reads CASKGLASSYEQYF. CDR3 sequence (DNA): TGTGCCAGCAAGGGACTAGCCAGCTCCTACGAGCAGTACTTC.

This clone has a handful of counts. V is TRBV6-1 and J is TRBJ2-3; D remains ambiguous. V lost 3 bases to trimming and J lost 2 bases, with 3 bases between them. Germline CDR1 and CDR2: MNHNS and SASEGT. This CDR3 has 12 amino acids. The DNA of the CDR3 is TGTGCCAGCAGTGATTACACAGATACGCAGTATTTT. Protein product: CASSDYTDTQYF.

The table lists this clone with a few counts. The chain combines TRBV4-1 with TRBJ1-5; no reliable D call. The germline V gene has CDR1 MGHRA and CDR2 YSYEKL. The CDR3 spans 16 residues. The ends were cut back, 1 base at V and 1 base at J, with 11 bases in the middle. The CDR3 is CASSQGWSGSNQPQHF. CDR3 nucleotide sequence: TGCGCCAGCAGCCAAGGGTGGTCGGGAAGCAATCAGCCCCAGCATTTT.

The chain joins TRBV10-3 to TRBJ2-5; 9 nucleotides agree with TRBD2. This CDR3 has 15 amino acids. The germline gives CDR1 ENHRY, CDR2 SYGVKD. Germline trimming cut 6 bases from V and 4 bases from J; bases unmatched to any gene: 9. This CDR3 is CAISGIAGAGETQYF. In DNA, the CDR3 is TGTGCCATCAGCGGCATAGCGGGAGCGGGAGAGACCCAGTACTTC.

By proportion, this clone is medium-sized. The chain carries TRBV28 and TRBJ2-7, with 9 bases fitting TRBD2. This CDR3 contains 14 residues. Germline CDR1 and CDR2: MDHEN and SYDVKM. Trimming took 6 bases from V and 4 from J; bases not matched to a gene: 7. The CDR3 protein is CASSPTSGQYEQYF. DNA of the CDR3: TGTGCCAGCAGCCCGACTAGCGGCCAATACGAGCAGTACTTC.

This clone was seen more than once but under ten times. This chain uses TRBV5-1 with TRBJ1-2; 11 positions match TRBD1. Germline CDR1 is SGHRS and CDR2 is YFSETQ. The length of the CDR3 is 15 residues. After removal of 4 bases from V and 3 bases from J, the junction contained 5 bases not matched to a gene. The CDR3 bases are TGCGCCAGCAGCCCCGGACAGGGGGCGGACTATGGCTACACCTTC. It yields the protein CASSPGQGADYGYTF.

This chain connects TRBV7-9 to TRBJ1-1, with D unclear. The length of the CDR3 is 14 residues. The germline CDR1 and CDR2 sequences are SEHNR and FQNEAQ (reference sequence). V lost 5 bases and J lost 1, with 11 bases in between. CDR3 sequence (DNA): TGTGCCAGCAGCAATCTGCGGTCGAACACTGAAGCTTTCTTT. It is translated as CASSNLRSNTEAFF.

This chain connects TRBV27 to TRBJ2-7, with TRBD1 matching 9 bases. The V gene's germline CDR1 is MNHEY and CDR2 SMNVEV (reference sequence). CDR3 length: 13 amino acids. V shed 4 bases and J 6 bases; nucleotides not matched to a gene: 4. As DNA, the CDR3 is TGTGCCAGCAGTTGGGACAGGGAGGGCGAGCAGTACTTC. It translates to CASSWDREGEQYF.

The chain joins TRBV18 to TRBJ1-5; 8 bases line up with TRBD1. With 6 bases clipped from V and 0 bases from J, the junction kept 7 bases outside the gene matches. Germline-derived CDR1 and CDR2 are KGHSH and LQKENI. The CDR3 contains 16 residues. The CDR3: CASSTGAIDSNQPQHF. Here the CDR3 DNA reads TGTGCCAGCTCGACAGGGGCCATCGATAGCAATCAGCCCCAGCATTTT.

This clone appeared once. The chain carries TRBV5-1 and TRBJ1-3, with D unresolved. The CDR3 is 14 residues long. Germline V gene lookup returns CDR1 SGHRS and CDR2 YFSETQ. V was trimmed by 7 bases and J by 0 bases, leaving 11 bases between them. This CDR3 is CASSSSSSGNTIYF. DNA for the CDR3: TGCGCCAGCTCTTCTTCTTCCTCTGGAAACACCATATATTTT.

The V call is TRBV5-1, the J call TRBJ2-1, with TRBD1 matching 7 bases. The trim removed 2 bases at V and 3 bases at J, leaving 5 bases unmatched. The CDR3 is 15 residues long. The germline gives CDR1 SGHRS, CDR2 YFSETQ. This chain's CDR3 is CASSLGDRGYNEQFF. The DNA of the CDR3 is TGCGCCAGCAGCTTAGGGGACAGAGGCTACAATGAGCAGTTCTTC.

This clone was counted a few times. This chain uses TRBV2 with TRBJ2-7; no reliable D call. Germline values: CDR1 SNHLY, CDR2 FYNNEI. V dropped 5 bases and J dropped 3 bases, with 8 bases sitting between them. The CDR3 length is 12 residues. CDR3: CASSPTFYEQYF. The DNA for the CDR3 is TGTGCCAGCAGTCCGACTTTCTACGAGCAGTACTTC.

This chain links TRBV30 with TRBJ1-1; D is ambiguous. This CDR3 spans 15 amino acids. Between the trimmed V and J ends, which lost 4 bases and 5 bases, there was a span of 20 bases. Germline values: CDR1 GTSNPN, CDR2 SVGIG (reference sequence). CDR3 sequence: CAWTGSWQGSTEAFF. Written as DNA, the CDR3 is TGTGCCTGGACTGGGTCGTGGCAAGGGTCTACTGAAGCTTTCTTT.